This T cell receptor beta chain is from a study of shared clonotypes between healthy human individuals. Some clones are missing from TCRdb's copy, which holds only in-frame ones; the method was immunoSEQ multiplex PCR. The sample records under 1,100,000 clones, approximately 70% being singletons. Study-level results: Among non-shared clonotypes, generation probabilities were lower than among those shared by all four donors.

Comment on this clone: What it recognizes is unknown.

V dropped 2 bases and J dropped 4; count of bases not matched to a gene: 10. Germline-derived CDR1 and CDR2 are SNHLY and FYNNEI. The CDR3 spans 17 residues. Material: memory CD4+ T cells sorted from blood. Sample subset: CD45RA-negative fraction. This clonotype originated in a man aged 18-30 years in good health. The chain carries TRBV2 and TRBJ2-3; TRBD2 agrees at 9 bases. Written as DNA, the CDR3 is TGTGCCAGCAGTGAATGGAAAGCGGGAGGCCGGGCAGATACGCAGTATTTT. Amino acids: CASSEWKAGGRADTQYF.